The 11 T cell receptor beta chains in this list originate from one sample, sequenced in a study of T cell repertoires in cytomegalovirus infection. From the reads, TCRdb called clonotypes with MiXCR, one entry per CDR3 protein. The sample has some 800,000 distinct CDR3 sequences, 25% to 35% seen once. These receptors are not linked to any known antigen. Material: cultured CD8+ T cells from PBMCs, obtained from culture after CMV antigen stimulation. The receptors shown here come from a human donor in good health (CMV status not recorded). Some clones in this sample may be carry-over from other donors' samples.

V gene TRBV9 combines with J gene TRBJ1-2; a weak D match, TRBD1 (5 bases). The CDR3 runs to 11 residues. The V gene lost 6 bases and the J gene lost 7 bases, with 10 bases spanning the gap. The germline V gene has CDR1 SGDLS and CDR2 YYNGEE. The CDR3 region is CASKRGGGYTF. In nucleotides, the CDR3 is TGTGCCAGCAAAAGGGGAGGTGGCTACACCTTC. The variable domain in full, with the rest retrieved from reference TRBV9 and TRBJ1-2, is DSGVTQTPKHLITATGQRVTLRCSPRSGDLSVYWYQQSLDQGLQFLIQYYNGEERAKGNILERFSAQQFPDLHSELNLSSLELGDSALYFCASKRGGGYTFGSGTRLTVV.

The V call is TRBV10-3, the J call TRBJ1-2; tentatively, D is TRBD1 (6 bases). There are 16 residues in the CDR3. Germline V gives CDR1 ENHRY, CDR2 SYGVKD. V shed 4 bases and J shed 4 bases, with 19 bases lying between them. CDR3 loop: CAISVSFERGAYGYTF. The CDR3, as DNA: TGTGCCATCAGTGTTTCTTTCGAGCGGGGGGCCTATGGCTACACCTTC.

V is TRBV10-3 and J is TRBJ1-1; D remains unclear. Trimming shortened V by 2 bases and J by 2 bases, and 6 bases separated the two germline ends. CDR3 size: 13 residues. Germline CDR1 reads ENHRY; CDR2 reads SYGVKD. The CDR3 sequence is CAISELQNTEAFF. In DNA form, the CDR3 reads TGTGCCATCAGTGAGCTTCAAAACACTGAAGCTTTCTTT.

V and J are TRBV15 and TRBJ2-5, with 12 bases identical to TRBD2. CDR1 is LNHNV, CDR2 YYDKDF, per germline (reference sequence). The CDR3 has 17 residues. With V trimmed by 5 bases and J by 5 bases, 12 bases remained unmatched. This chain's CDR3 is CATSATPLAGGRETQYF. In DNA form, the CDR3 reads TGTGCCACCAGCGCTACTCCCCTAGCGGGGGGGCGGGAGACCCAGTACTTC.

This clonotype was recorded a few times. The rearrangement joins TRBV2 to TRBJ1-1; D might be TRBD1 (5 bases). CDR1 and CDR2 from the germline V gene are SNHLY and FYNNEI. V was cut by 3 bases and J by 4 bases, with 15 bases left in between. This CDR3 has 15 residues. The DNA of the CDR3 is TGTGCCAGCAGTGAGGCCGGGGGGGTAAGCACTGAAGCTTTCTTT. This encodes CASSEAGGVSTEAFF.

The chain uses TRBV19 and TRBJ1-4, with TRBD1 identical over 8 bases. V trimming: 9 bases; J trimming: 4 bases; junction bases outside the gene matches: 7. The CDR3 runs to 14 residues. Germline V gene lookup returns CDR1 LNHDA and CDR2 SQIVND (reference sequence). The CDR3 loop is CASGTGQDNEKLFF. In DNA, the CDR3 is TGTGCCAGCGGCACGGGACAGGATAATGAAAAACTGTTTTTT.

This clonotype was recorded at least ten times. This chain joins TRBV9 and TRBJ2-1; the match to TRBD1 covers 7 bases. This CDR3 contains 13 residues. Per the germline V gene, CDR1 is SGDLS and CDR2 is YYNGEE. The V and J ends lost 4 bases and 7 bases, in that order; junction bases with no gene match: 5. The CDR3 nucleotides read TGTGCCAGCAGCCCCCCGACAGGGAATGAGCAGTTCTTC. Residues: CASSPPTGNEQFF.

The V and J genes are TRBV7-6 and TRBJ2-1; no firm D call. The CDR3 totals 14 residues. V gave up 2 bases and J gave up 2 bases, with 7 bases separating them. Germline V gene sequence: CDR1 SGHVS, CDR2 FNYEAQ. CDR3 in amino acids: CASSLIDTYNEQFF. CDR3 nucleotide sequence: TGTGCCAGCAGCTTAATTGACACCTACAATGAGCAGTTCTTC. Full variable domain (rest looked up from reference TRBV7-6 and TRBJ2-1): GAGVSQSPRYKVTKRGQDVALRCDPISGHVSLYWYRQALGQGPEFLTYFNYEAQQDKSGLPNDRFSAERPEGSISTLTIQRTEQRDSAMYRCASSLIDTYNEQFFGPGTRLTVL.

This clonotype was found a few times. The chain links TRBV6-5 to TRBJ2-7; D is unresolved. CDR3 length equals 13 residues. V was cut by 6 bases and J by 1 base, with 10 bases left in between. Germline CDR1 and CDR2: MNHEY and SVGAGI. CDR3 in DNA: TGTGCCAGCAGCTATGGGGTATCCTACGAGCAGTACTTC. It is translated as CASSYGVSYEQYF.

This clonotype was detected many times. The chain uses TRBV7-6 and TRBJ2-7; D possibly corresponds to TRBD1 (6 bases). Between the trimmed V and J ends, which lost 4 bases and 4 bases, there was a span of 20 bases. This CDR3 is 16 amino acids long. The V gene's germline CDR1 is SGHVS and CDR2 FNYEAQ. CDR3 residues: CASSSDSGGQLYEQYF. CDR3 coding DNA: TGTGCCAGCAGCTCCGACAGTGGGGGCCAACTTTACGAGCAGTACTTC.

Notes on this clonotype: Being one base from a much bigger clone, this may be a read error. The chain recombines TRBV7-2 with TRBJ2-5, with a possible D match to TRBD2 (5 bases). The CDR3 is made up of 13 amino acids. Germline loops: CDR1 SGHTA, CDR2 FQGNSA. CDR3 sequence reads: CASSLEGGETRYF. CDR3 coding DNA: TGTGCCAGCAGCTTAGAAGGAGGAGAGACCCGGTACTTC.